Listed below are T cell receptor beta chains from one sample, sequenced in a study of identical twins. MiXCR, run by TCRdb on the 5' RACE reads, gives a single entry per CDR3 protein. In the table there are approximately 890,000 distinct CDR3 sequences, 9% to 15% of which are singletons. The same sample was also used in a study of yellow fever vaccine responses in identical twins.

Sequencing input: PBMCs. The receptors originated from a woman aged 18-29 years in good health. CDR3s include the opening cysteine and the closing phenylalanine or tryptophan. Fields, in order: CDR3 DNA, CDR3 protein, J gene, D gene, V gene, clone size. A D gene is named only where the DNA matches it firmly. Not every row has a clone size; where given, it reads once, few, many or a size class.

TGTGCCAGCAGCTTAGCCTGGCCTAGCGGGGACACGTACCAAGAGACCCAGTACTTC,CASSLAWPSGDTYQETQYF,TRBJ2-5,TRBD2,TRBV7-8,few
TGCGCCAGCAGCTACATAAGCTGGGGGACCTACAATGAGCAGTTCTTC,CASSYISWGTYNEQFF,TRBJ2-1,-,TRBV5-1,-
TGTGCCAGCAGCTCTCTGACAGGGATCAATCAGCCCCAGCATTTT,CASSSLTGINQPQHF,TRBJ1-5,TRBD1,TRBV7-9,-
TGTGCCAGCAGTTTACTCGGAGCGGCAGGGCCGATGGAGACCCAGTACTTC,CASSLLGAAGPMETQYF,TRBJ2-5,-,TRBV28,few
TGTGCCATCAGTGGAAACAAGCAAGAGACCCAGTACTTC,CAISGNKQETQYF,TRBJ2-5,-,TRBV10-3,few
TGCGCCAGCAGCTCCGGAGGGGGTTTGAGAGATACGCAGTATTTT,CASSSGGGLRDTQYF,TRBJ2-3,-,TRBV5-1,-
TGCGCCAGCAGCCCCATCACTCTGGGCTACAATGAGCAGTTCTTC,CASSPITLGYNEQFF,TRBJ2-1,-,TRBV4-1,few
TGCAGTGCAACCCAGGGAAACGAGCAGTACTTC,CSATQGNEQYF,TRBJ2-7,-,TRBV20-1,-
TGCGCCAGCAGCCTTAGCGGGATTGGCACCGGGGAGCTGTTTTTT,CASSLSGIGTGELFF,TRBJ2-2,TRBD2,TRBV5-1,-
TGTGCCAGCAGCTTAATCAACAGGGGGACACAAGAGACCCAGTACTTC,CASSLINRGTQETQYF,TRBJ2-5,TRBD1,TRBV7-9,few
TGTGCCAGCAGGGGACGAAGGGCAACTAATGAAAAACTGTTTTTT,CASRGRRATNEKLFF,TRBJ1-4,-,TRBV12-3/TRBV12-4,few
TGTGCCAGCAGCCCCCGGTTGGTTGAGACCCAGTACTTC,CASSPRLVETQYF,TRBJ2-5,-,TRBV12-3/TRBV12-4,few
TGTGCCAGCAGCCAAGATCCCATTCCCAGGGGGGGCAATGAGCAGTTCTTC,CASSQDPIPRGGNEQFF,TRBJ2-1,-,TRBV3-1,-
TGTGCCAGCAGCGCCAATCCGGGGAGGGGCTTCAATCAGCCCCAGCATTTT,CASSANPGRGFNQPQHF,TRBJ1-5,-,TRBV7-3,many
TGTGCCAGCAGCATGACCGGGGAGCTGTTTTTT,CASSMTGELFF,TRBJ2-2,-,TRBV9,many
TGTGCCATCAGTGATCGAATCGGGAGACTTGGACAGGGAACCCCCTACGAGCAGTACTTC,CAISDRIGRLGQGTPYEQYF,TRBJ2-7,TRBD1,TRBV10-3,-
TGTGCCAGCTCACAAGACAGGATGAACACTGAAGCTTTCTTT,CASSQDRMNTEAFF,TRBJ1-1,-,TRBV18,many